The clone carrying this T cell receptor (beta chain) was counted many times. This sample was included in a study of T cells after posttransplantation cyclophosphamide. Germline V CDR1 and CDR2: MNHEY, SMNVEV (reference sequence). CDR3 length equals 15 residues. V was cut by 0 bases and J by 7 bases, with 13 bases left in between. The assay was immunoSEQ multiplex PCR, and TCRdb's table has in-frame clones only and misses some. The sample includes approximately 34,000 clones, none of them occurring once. This receptor was obtained from a woman aged 50 to 60 in good health and a related stem cell transplant donor. Sequenced input: PBMCs. The V and J genes are TRBV27 and TRBJ1-5; unclear D gene. This CDR3 is CASSLSWAGAQPQHF. The CDR3 bases are TGTGCCAGCAGTTTATCCTGGGCAGGCGCCCAGCCCCAGCATTTT.